Below, one T cell receptor (beta chain) is given with its context. No antigen is known for it. The PCR contained 60 Vbeta and 13 Jbeta primers. Measured with immunoSEQ multiplex PCR; TCRdb has only the in-frame clones, and not every one. Here the sample table reports 200,000 to 250,000 clones. These data come from a study of cytomegalovirus exposure and HLA in healthy donors. Looking at the study overall: From donors who were HLA-typed, an early data release held 80 million to 85 million unique TCRs.

Study-wide findings and caveats: Most of the TCR beta V segments (in an earlier analysis) were productive either about 90% or about 30% of the time. TCR beta sequences reportedly predicted most subjects' HLA-A and HLA-B alleles accurately. TCR beta V- and J-gene trimming was later associated with a missense DCLRE1C variant.

This clonotype originated in a girl aged 2 to 10 in good health and CMV-seropositive. Sequenced input: PBMCs.

The CDR3 loop reads CASSILAGGELFF. DNA of the CDR3: TGTGCCAGTAGTATATTGGCGGGAGGGGAGCTGTTTTTT. This chain connects TRBV19 to TRBJ2-2; a weak D match, TRBD2 (6 bases). The CDR3 covers 13 residues. Trimming took 2 bases from V and 8 from J, leaving 9 bases between them. Germline V gives CDR1 LNHDA, CDR2 SQIVND (reference sequence).